These 27 T cell receptor beta chains came from one sample sequenced in a study of neurological immune-mediated disorders. TCRdb called the 5' RACE reads again in MiXCR, with one record for every CDR3 protein. This repertoire shows roughly 52,000 distinct CDR3 sequences, around 4% found once; its top ten account for over 5.5%. Sequencing was carried out using PBMCs. Every receptor here comes from a man between 60 and 75 years old with multiple sclerosis.

This clonotype was picked up many times. The chain is built from TRBV18 and TRBJ2-7; TRBD1 is a possible D gene (5 bases). CDR3 length equals 15 residues. With 6 bases removed from V and 3 bases from J, the gap between germline ends came to 18 bases. CDR1 and CDR2 (germline): KGHSH, LQKENI. The CDR3 region has the DNA TGTGCCAGCTCTCCCGACAGTGGAGAGGTCTACGAGCAGTACTTC. As protein: CASSPDSGEVYEQYF.

This clonotype was seen many times. The V call is TRBV5-1, the J call TRBJ2-7; TRBD2 aligns across 9 bases. From germline, CDR1 is SGHRS and CDR2 YFSETQ. The CDR3 contains 14 residues. Trimming took 1 base from V and 1 from J; bases not matched to a gene: 0. In DNA, the CDR3 is TGCGCCAGCAGCTTGCTAGCGGGGTCCTACGAGCAGTACTTC. As protein: CASSLLAGSYEQYF.

At least ten counts were recorded for this clonotype. The gene calls are TRBV5-1 and TRBJ2-7; 7 bases are a match to TRBD2. The CDR3 runs to 16 residues. Looked up from germline, CDR1 is SGHRS and CDR2 is YFSETQ. V dropped 3 bases and J dropped 3; count of bases not matched to a gene: 12. The DNA of the CDR3 is TGCGCCAGCAGCTCTCCTGGCAGCGGGGCAAACTACGAGCAGTACTTC. Amino acids: CASSSPGSGANYEQYF.

This clonotype was recorded many times. V and J are TRBV5-1 and TRBJ1-1, with D uncertain. Germline values: CDR1 SGHRS, CDR2 YFSETQ. The CDR3 is 14 residues long. Trimming removed 1 base at V and 1 base at J, with 8 bases between. CDR3 DNA sequence: TGCGCCAGCAGCTTGAATACAGCGAACACTGAAGCTTTCTTT. The encoded protein is CASSLNTANTEAFF.

This clonotype was counted ten times or more. The gene calls are TRBV5-1 and TRBJ1-4; perhaps TRBD1 as D (6 bases). This CDR3 has 14 amino acids. V lost 3 bases to trimming and J lost 5 bases, with 11 bases between them. Germline loops: CDR1 SGHRS, CDR2 YFSETQ. The CDR3 region is CASSSGHKNEKLFF. CDR3 DNA: TGCGCCAGCAGCTCGGGACACAAAAATGAAAAACTGTTTTTT.

This clonotype has a count of ten or more. V and J are TRBV20-1 and TRBJ2-3; D is possibly TRBD2 (5 bases). This CDR3 comprises 13 residues. Germline V CDR1 and CDR2: DFQATT, SNEGSKA (reference sequence). V was shortened by 4 bases and J by 4 bases, with 12 bases between the two germline ends. For the CDR3, the DNA is TGCAGTGCTATTGGGTGGGGAGCAGATACGCAGTATTTT. Encoded protein: CSAIGWGADTQYF.

This clonotype was recorded many times. The V and J genes are TRBV20-1 and TRBJ2-3, with TRBD1 matching over 11 bases. With 3 bases clipped from V and 5 bases from J, the junction kept 10 bases outside the gene matches. CDR3 length: 16 residues. The germline CDR1 and CDR2 sequences are DFQATT and SNEGSKA (reference sequence). In DNA, the CDR3 is TGCAGTGCTAGGAACCCGGGACAGGGGGTGCAAGATACGCAGTATTTT. It specifies CSARNPGQGVQDTQYF.

The table lists this clonotype with many counts. This chain uses TRBV20-1 with TRBJ2-1; D possibly matches TRBD1 or TRBD2 (6 bases each). Germline CDR1 and CDR2: DFQATT and SNEGSKA (reference sequence). This CDR3 has 17 residues. V was trimmed by 1 base and J by 0 bases, leaving 16 bases between them. CDR3 amino acids: CSARVREGGLSYNEQFF. DNA for the CDR3: TGCAGTGCTAGAGTCCGAGAGGGGGGACTCTCCTACAATGAGCAGTTCTTC.

The sample holds many counts of this clonotype. The chain has TRBV28 and TRBJ2-2, with 7 bases identical to TRBD2. Germline CDR1 reads MDHEN; CDR2 reads SYDVKM. CDR3 length: 14 residues. The V segment lost 6 bases and the J segment 7 bases; nucleotides outside the gene matches: 8. The DNA of the CDR3 is TGTGCCAGCAGACCCCCGCGGGAGAGCGGGGAGCTGTTTTTT. It specifies CASRPPRESGELFF.

Many counts were recorded for this clonotype. This sequence joins TRBV20-1 and TRBJ1-4; D perhaps matches TRBD1 (5 bases). Germline V gene lookup returns CDR1 DFQATT and CDR2 SNEGSKA (reference sequence). CDR3 length: 13 amino acids. V lost 4 bases to trimming and J lost 7 bases, with 13 bases between them. CDR3 residues: CSATAGSGEKLFF. CDR3 bases: TGCAGTGCTACGGCAGGGAGTGGTGAAAAACTGTTTTTT.

This clonotype was found many times. V and J are TRBV20-1 and TRBJ1-1, with unresolved D. CDR1 is DFQATT, CDR2 SNEGSKA, per germline (reference sequence). This CDR3 is built from 11 residues. The CDR3 protein is CSGDMNTEAFF. In nucleotides, the CDR3 is TGCAGCGGTGACATGAACACTGAAGCTTTCTTT.

There are a few counts of this clonotype. The V call is TRBV12-3 or TRBV12-4, the J call TRBJ1-1, with 8 bases aligning to TRBD1. CDR3 length equals 17 residues. V was clipped by 2 bases and J by 5 bases; unmatched bases: 13. DNA of the CDR3: TGTGCCAGCAGTTTAATCAGGGGGCGCAATGGTTGGACTGAAGCTTTCTTT. This encodes CASSLIRGRNGWTEAFF.

The chain joins TRBV20-1 to TRBJ1-5; 7 bases line up with TRBD1. The CDR3 runs to 14 residues. Germline lookup yields CDR1 DFQATT and CDR2 SNEGSKA (reference sequence). V lost 5 bases to trimming and J lost 1 base; unmatched junction nucleotides: 5. The CDR3 spells CSACRDSSNQPQHF. The CDR3 coding sequence is TGCAGTGCTTGCCGGGACAGCAGCAATCAGCCCCAGCATTTT.

This clonotype came up many times. This chain joins TRBV10-2 and TRBJ1-1; TRBD1 might be the D (6 bases). Trimming stripped 7 bases from V and 6 bases from J, with 24 bases between. The CDR3 covers 16 residues. Germline CDR1 reads WSHSY; CDR2 reads SAAADI. The CDR3: CASIGPGASWIAEAFF. CDR3 DNA sequence: TGCGCCAGCATCGGGCCGGGGGCCTCATGGATTGCTGAAGCTTTCTTT.

In this sample, this clonotype turned up many times. V gene TRBV5-1 combines with J gene TRBJ1-3; 8 bases are a match to TRBD1. The CDR3 extends over 15 amino acids. The germline V gene encodes CDR1 SGHRS and CDR2 YFSETQ. After removal of 0 bases from V and 3 bases from J, the junction contained 2 bases not matched to a gene. The DNA of the CDR3 is TGCGCCAGCAGCTTGGACAGGGGGGATGGAAACACCATATATTTT. This gives the protein CASSLDRGDGNTIYF.

This clonotype was seen many times. The rearrangement links TRBV5-1 to TRBJ2-3; D perhaps matches TRBD2 (6 bases). Germline assignment: CDR1 SGHRS and CDR2 YFSETQ. V was shortened by 5 bases and J by 6 bases, with 19 bases between the two germline ends. This CDR3 spans 15 amino acids. The CDR3 sequence is CASSLSGVPRDTQYF. The CDR3, as DNA: TGCGCCAGCAGTCTTTCGGGGGTCCCGAGGGATACGCAGTATTTT.

This clonotype was counted only a few times. A much larger clone differs from this one at a single base, so this may be a read error. The rearrangement joins TRBV7-7 to TRBJ2-5, with D tentatively TRBD2 (5 bases). This CDR3 region has 13 residues. Trimming removed 1 base at V and 6 bases at J, with 9 bases between. Germline CDR1 and CDR2: SSHAT and FNYEAQ (reference sequence). The CDR3 spells CASSLDAGKTQYF. The CDR3 region has the DNA TGTGCCAGCAGCTTAGACGCCGGGAAGACCCAGTACTTC.

This clonotype was recorded many times. The rearrangement joins TRBV20-1 to TRBJ1-6, with D maybe TRBD1 (5 bases). The ends were cut back, 3 bases at V and 7 bases at J, with 7 bases in the middle. Germline V lookup: CDR1 DFQATT, CDR2 SNEGSKA (reference sequence). The CDR3 has 12 residues. CDR3 protein: CSARDKNSPLHF. The DNA of the CDR3 is TGCAGTGCTAGGGACAAGAATTCACCCCTCCACTTT.

Ten or more counts support this clonotype. The chain employs TRBV20-1 and TRBJ2-3; D is perhaps TRBD1 (6 bases). This CDR3 is built from 12 residues. Germline-derived CDR1 and CDR2 are DFQATT and SNEGSKA (reference sequence). Trimming removed 3 bases from V and 7 bases from J, with 11 bases in between. CDR3 in DNA: TGCAGTGCTAGGGGGGCCAGCCATACGCAGTATTTT. It codes for CSARGASHTQYF.

This clonotype has at least ten counts. V and J are TRBV15 and TRBJ2-7, with 7 bases that match TRBD2. The CDR3 contains 15 residues. Per germline, CDR1 LNHNV and CDR2 YYDKDF (reference sequence). V dropped 5 bases and J dropped 4; count of bases not matched to a gene: 11. The CDR3 region has the DNA TGTGCCACCAGCTCGAGTGGTGGGGGGGGGTACGAGCAGTACTTC. Residues: CATSSSGGGGYEQYF.

In its sample, this clonotype was seen a few times. This sequence may be a read error, since a much larger clone differs from it by one base. This rearrangement joins TRBV5-1 to TRBJ1-1, with D unclear. The germline CDR1 and CDR2 sequences are SGHRS and YFSETQ. The V gene lost 0 bases and the J gene lost 1 base, with 7 bases spanning the gap. The CDR3 runs 14 residues. The CDR3 DNA reads TGCGCCAGCAGCTTGGGAAACCCGAACACTGAAGCTTTCTTT. Translation: CASSLGNPNTEAFF.

The sample holds many counts of this clonotype. This chain connects TRBV5-1 to TRBJ1-1; 7 positions agree with TRBD1. Germline-derived CDR1 and CDR2 are SGHRS and YFSETQ. V was clipped by 4 bases and J by 0 bases; unmatched bases: 6. The CDR3 is 15 residues long. In DNA form, the CDR3 reads TGCGCCAGCAGCCCGAAACAGGGGATGAACACTGAAGCTTTCTTT. Protein: CASSPKQGMNTEAFF.

This clonotype showed up many times. The chain uses TRBV20-1 and TRBJ1-1; D is unclear. Trimming removed 6 bases from V and 1 base from J, with 12 bases in between. The CDR3 totals 13 residues. The germline V gene encodes CDR1 DFQATT and CDR2 SNEGSKA (reference sequence). The CDR3 region is CSAGRGRNTEAFF. The CDR3 DNA is TGCAGTGCCGGGCGGGGAAGGAACACTGAAGCTTTCTTT.

The chain uses TRBV6-1 and TRBJ1-5, with 8 bases lining up with TRBD1. This CDR3 region has 14 residues. Germline V gene data show CDR1 as MNHNS and CDR2 as SASEGT. The junction had 4 bases not matched to a gene; V was cut back by 4 bases and J by 5 bases. The CDR3 sequence: CASSVAGGDQPQHF. The CDR3 DNA is TGTGCCAGCAGTGTGGCAGGGGGCGATCAGCCCCAGCATTTT.

Many counts were recorded for this clonotype. The rearrangement uses TRBV3-1 and TRBJ2-5; the D gene is possibly TRBD1 (6 bases). Per the germline V gene, CDR1 is LGHDT and CDR2 is YNNKEL (reference sequence). The CDR3 consists of 14 residues. Trimming took 3 bases from V and 0 from J, leaving 8 bases between them. The CDR3 is CASSHRGDQETQYF. Here the CDR3 DNA reads TGTGCCAGCAGCCACAGGGGAGACCAAGAGACCCAGTACTTC.

In this sample, this clonotype turned up a few times. The chain is built from TRBV19 and TRBJ1-2; no clear D. Trimming stripped 5 bases from V and 2 bases from J, with 12 bases between. Germline values: CDR1 LNHDA, CDR2 SQIVND (reference sequence). The CDR3 totals 14 residues. The CDR3 DNA reads TGTGCCAGTAGTCCTAGGACGCCAAACTATGGCTACACCTTC. Its translation: CASSPRTPNYGYTF.

This clonotype was counted many times. The chain has TRBV20-1 and TRBJ2-3; the match to TRBD2 covers 11 bases. The CDR3 is 17 residues long. Losses at the gene ends were 3 bases for V and 2 bases for J; bases not matched to a gene: 10. The V gene's germline CDR1 is DFQATT and CDR2 SNEGSKA (reference sequence). The CDR3 region is CSASPVGLAGDTDTQYF. CDR3 bases: TGCAGTGCTAGCCCCGTTGGACTAGCGGGCGACACAGATACGCAGTATTTT.